Listed here are 4 T cell receptor beta chains from one sample, sequenced in a study of blood T cells in healthy people across ages. Combining a sample-barcoded 5' primer with a J-beta primer mix, a second PCR ran for about 7 to 12 cycles. In TCRdb, the 5' RACE reads were re-called with MiXCR into one record per CDR3 protein. This table has roughly 410,000 distinct CDR3 sequences, 52% appearing once. Sequenced sample: blood. These receptors were collected from a man aged 60-69 years in good health.

In the case of this clonotype: This could be a read error, since a much larger clone is one nucleotide away. This sequence joins TRBV5-5 and TRBJ2-1, with TRBD2 matching 13 bases. The J call could be wrong; TRBJ2-7 is a better fit for the DNA end. This CDR3 has 16 amino acids. Germline CDR1 and CDR2: SGHKS and YYEKEE (reference sequence). The CDR3 DNA reads TGTGCCAGCAGCTGGACTAGCGGGAGAGGGTACAATGAGCAGTACTTC. This encodes CASSWTSGRGYNEQYF.

The chain combines TRBV5-1 with TRBJ1-4; D is unclear. The CDR3 is 16 amino acids. Germline CDR1 SGHRS, CDR2 YFSETQ. V was clipped by 4 bases and J by 2 bases, with 15 bases between them. CDR3 in amino acids: CASSHSLGPTNEKLFF. The CDR3 bases are TGCGCCAGCAGCCACTCTCTAGGGCCGACTAATGAAAAACTGTTTTTT.

This sequence joins TRBV14 and TRBJ2-1; 10 nucleotides agree with TRBD1. Trimming removed 7 bases from V and 5 bases from J; junction bases left unmatched: 8. Germline loops: CDR1 SGHDN, CDR2 FVKESK. The CDR3 length is 15 residues. Here the CDR3 DNA reads TGTGCCAGCACCCTGACAGGGGGCGCCCACAATGAGCAGTTCTTC. Translated, it gives CASTLTGGAHNEQFF.

This clonotype was recorded only once. The V call is TRBV6-5, the J call TRBJ2-7; D tentatively fits TRBD1 or TRBD2 (6 bases each). With 2 bases removed from V and 4 bases from J, the gap between germline ends came to 15 bases. The CDR3 extends over 15 amino acids. The V gene's germline CDR1 is MNHEY and CDR2 SVGAGI. CDR3 DNA sequence: TGTGCCAGCAGTTACGAGGGGGGCAGGTCGTACGAGCAGTACTTC. Its translation: CASSYEGGRSYEQYF.